Listed below are T cell receptor beta chains from one sample, sequenced in a study of tumor-infiltrating lymphocytes in primary liver carcinoma. Each CDR3 protein gets one entry after TCRdb re-called the multiplex PCR reads with MiXCR. The data contain just under 55,000 distinct CDR3 sequences, about three quarters of them singletons. Sequenced: liver tumor tissue from sampling region 2. The receptors were sampled from a man in his forties with primary liver carcinoma and hepatitis B virus infection. Each CDR3 is given with its conserved first and last residue. The D gene is left open where the match is weak. Size values are once, few and many counts, or a class for expanded clones, and some rows have none.

V	size	J	D	CDR3	DNA
TRBV6-5	.	TRBJ1-2	.	CASSVHWGKDGYTF	TGCGCCAGCAGTGTGCATTGGGGAAAGGATGGCTACACCTTC
TRBV6-5	.	TRBJ2-1	.	CASSYSFGGQSMNEQLF	TGTGCCAGCAGTTACTCTTTCGGTGGACAGTCTATGAACGAGCAGCTCTTC
TRBV11-2	.	TRBJ1-6	.	CANSLQGANSPLHF	TGCGCCAACAGCTTACAGGGAGCGAATTCACCCCTCCACTTT
TRBV7-7	.	TRBJ2-2	.	CASSSSHRWSTGELFF	TGTGCTAGCAGCTCCTCTCACAGGTGGTCTACCGGGGAGCTGTTTTTT
TRBV6-5	.	TRBJ2-6	.	CACSYLGSSGANILTF	TGTGCCTGCAGTTACTTAGGCAGCTCTGGGGCCAACATCCTTACTTTC
TRBV5-6	many	TRBJ2-7	TRBD2	CASSLLSGIVHEQYF	TGTGCCAGCAGCTTGTTAAGCGGGATTGTCCACGAGCAGTACTTC
TRBV6-6	.	TRBJ1-1	.	CASNYGGPSPIEAFF	TGTGCCAGCAATTACGGGGGACCTAGTCCCATTGAAGCTTTCTTT
TRBV19	few	TRBJ2-1	.	CASSSQGYNEQFF	TGTGCCAGTAGTTCCCAGGGGTACAATGAGCAGTTCTTC
TRBV12-3/TRBV12-4	.	TRBJ2-2	.	CASSPGGSRSAGELFF	TGTGCCAGCAGCCCTGGAGGTAGCAGGAGTGCTGGAGAGCTGTTTTTT
TRBV29-1	.	TRBJ2-2	TRBD2	CIVEDAAGAPGEPFF	TGCATCGTTGAAGACGCAGCGGGAGCCCCCGGGGAGCCGTTTTTT
TRBV2	.	TRBJ2-7	.	CASHGHSRPERYF	TGTGCCAGCCACGGGCACTCTAGGCCTGAGCGGTACTTC
TRBV11-2	.	TRBJ2-3	.	CARSPPTGGSTDTQYF	TGTGCCAGGAGCCCCCCTACTGGCGGCAGCACAGATACGCAGTATTTT
TRBV10-3	.	TRBJ2-2	.	CAIGASESNTGELFF	TGTGCCATCGGGGCTAGCGAGTCGAATACCGGGGAGCTGTTTTTT
TRBV6-1	.	TRBJ2-1	TRBD1	CTSSEWQGADEQFF	TGTACAAGCAGTGAGTGGCAGGGGGCGGATGAGCAGTTCTTC
TRBV24-1	many	TRBJ2-7	TRBD1	CATSDPGQAYEQYF	TGTGCCACCAGTGACCCGGGACAGGCCTACGAGCAGTACTTC
TRBV4-2	.	TRBJ1-4	TRBD1	CTTRSRDSSATNEKLFF	TGTACCACCAGGTCGAGGGACAGTTCTGCAACTAATGAAAAACTGTTTTTT
TRBV11-2	.	TRBJ2-7	TRBD2	CASSLSVGLAGVGYEQYF	TGCGCTAGCAGCTTATCCGTTGGACTAGCGGGAGTGGGGTACGAGCAGTACTTC
TRBV12-3/TRBV12-4	.	TRBJ2-2	.	CAGSLLAVVVTGELFF	TGTGCCGGCAGTTTGTTAGCGGTAGTAGTCACCGGGGAGCTGTTTTTT
TRBV7-9	many	TRBJ2-2	.	CASTPRRDPLELFF	TGTGCCAGCACCCCGAGAAGGGACCCCCTGGAGCTGTTTTTT
TRBV4-1	once	TRBJ1-3	.	CASSSFPGLTSTIYF	TGCGCCAGCAGCTCGTTTCCGGGACTTACGAGCACCATATATTTT
TRBV14	.	TRBJ2-5	.	CASSQVPRGAQYF	TGTGCCAGCAGCCAAGTCCCTAGAGGGGCCCAGTACTTC
TRBV11-2	many	TRBJ1-1	TRBD1	CASRTLGQGGEAFF	TGTGCTAGCAGGACCCTAGGACAGGGCGGTGAAGCTTTCTTT
TRBV6-6	.	TRBJ2-1	TRBD2	CASSKGLAGGSIYIEQFF	TGTGCCAGCAGCAAGGGACTAGCGGGAGGATCGATTTACATTGAGCAGTTCTTC
TRBV11-2	.	TRBJ2-5	TRBD2	CASSPPGLAGGETQYF	TGTGCCAGCAGCCCTCCCGGACTGGCGGGAGGAGAGACCCAGTACTTC